Below, 2 T cell receptor beta chains from the same sample are listed, as sequenced in a study of T cell changes during pregnancy in multiple sclerosis. Profiled with immunoSEQ multiplex PCR; TCRdb holds only in-frame clones, not every one. The sample lists approximately 53,000 clones, about nine tenths seen once, with 0.27% in the top ten. The source was CD4+ T cells from peripheral blood mononuclear cells, collected in the second trimester of pregnancy. The origin of the receptors is a female donor with multiple sclerosis, enrolled in a pregnancy study.

The chain combines TRBV2 with TRBJ2-3, with TRBD2 matching 7 bases. The CDR3 is 11 amino acids. CDR1 is SNHLY and CDR2 is FYNNEI in the germline V gene. J was trimmed by 8 bases and V by 8 bases; bases with no gene match: 4. CDR3 amino acids: CASAGEGTQYF. In nucleotides, the CDR3 is TGTGCCAGCGCGGGAGAAGGTACGCAGTATTTT.

This rearrangement joins TRBV5-1 to TRBJ1-1; weak D call: TRBD1 (6 bases). Between the trimmed V and J ends, which lost 0 bases and 7 bases, there was a span of 16 bases. The CDR3 sequence is 15 residues long. In germline, CDR1 is SGHRS, CDR2 YFSETQ. This CDR3 is CASSLVLGSGVEAFF. DNA of the CDR3: TGCGCCAGCAGCTTGGTCCTGGGGTCAGGGGTTGAAGCTTTCTTT.